This TCR beta chain was observed in a study of Graves' ophthalmopathy and Graves' hyperthyroidism. Other autoimmune diseases, uncontrolled infections, pregnancy or lactation ruled patients out of participation. Clinicians diagnosed using symptoms, serum thyroxine, TRAb, thyroid ultrasound and orbital computed tomography. Note on this clonotype: Its matching antigen is unknown. The junction departs from germline at one end; a sequencing error may be responsible.

Study-level findings and limits: Discriminating ophthalmopathy from stable hyperthyroidism, a 13-signature model attained a sensitivity of 85% to 90% and a specificity of 80% to 82%.

This CDR3 has 15 residues. Per the germline V gene, CDR1 is LNHNV and CDR2 is YYDKDF (reference sequence). Using RNA transcripts, the TCR beta CDR3 regions were amplified. Following a first-round RT-PCR that used HTBI primers, a second-round multiplex PCR was carried out. MiXCR, run by TCRdb on the multiplex PCR reads, gives a single entry per CDR3 protein. Among some 160,000 distinct CDR3 sequences listed, 30% to 45% were seen once. The chain joins TRBV15 to TRBJ2-7; D is possibly TRBD2 (6 bases). The source of this sequence is a man younger than 45 with Graves' ophthalmopathy. Sequencing input: peripheral blood. The CDR3 DNA reads as TGTGCCACCAGCAGAGATGGCGGGAATCCCTTCGCTTGGGACTTC. This encodes CATSRDGGNPFAWDF.